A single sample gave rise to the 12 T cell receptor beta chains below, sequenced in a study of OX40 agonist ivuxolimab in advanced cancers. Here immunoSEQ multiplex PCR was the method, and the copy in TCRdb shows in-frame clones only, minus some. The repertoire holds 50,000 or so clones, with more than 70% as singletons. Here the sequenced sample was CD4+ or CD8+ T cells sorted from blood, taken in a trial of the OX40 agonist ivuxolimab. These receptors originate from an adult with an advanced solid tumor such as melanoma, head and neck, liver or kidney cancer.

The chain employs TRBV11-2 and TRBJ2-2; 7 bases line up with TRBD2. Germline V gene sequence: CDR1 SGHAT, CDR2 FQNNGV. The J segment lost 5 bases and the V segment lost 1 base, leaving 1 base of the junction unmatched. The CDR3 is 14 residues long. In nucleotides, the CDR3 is TGTGCCAGCAGCTTAGCGGGAGGTACCGGGGAGCTGTTTTTT. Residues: CASSLAGGTGELFF.

In nucleotides, the CDR3 is TGTGCCAGCAGTGAAGGTAGCGGGTCTAGCACAGATACGCAGTATTTT. This gives the protein CASSEGSGSSTDTQYF. The chain is built from TRBV6-4 and TRBJ2-3; 7 bases agree with TRBD2. This CDR3 has 16 residues. With 3 bases clipped from V and 0 bases from J, the junction kept 6 bases outside the gene matches. CDR1 is MRHNA, CDR2 SNTAGT, per germline.

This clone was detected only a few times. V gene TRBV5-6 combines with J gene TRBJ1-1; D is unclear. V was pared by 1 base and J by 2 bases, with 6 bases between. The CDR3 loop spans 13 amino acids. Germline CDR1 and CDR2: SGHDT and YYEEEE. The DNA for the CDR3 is TGTGCCAGCAGCTTGTGGGGAAACACTGAAGCTTTCTTT. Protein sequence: CASSLWGNTEAFF.

The CDR3 here is CASSRTENTEAFF. The CDR3 nucleotides are TGTGCCAGCTCAAGGACGGAGAACACTGAAGCTTTCTTT. The genes are TRBV6-1 and TRBJ1-1; D is ambiguous. Germline lookup yields CDR1 MNHNS and CDR2 SASEGT. The germline V and J ends were trimmed by 8 bases and 1 base, with 11 bases remaining between them. The CDR3 contains 13 residues.

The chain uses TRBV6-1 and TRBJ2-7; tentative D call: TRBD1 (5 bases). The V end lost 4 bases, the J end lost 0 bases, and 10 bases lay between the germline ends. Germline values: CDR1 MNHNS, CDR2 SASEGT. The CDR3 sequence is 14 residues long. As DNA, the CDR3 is TGTGCCAGCAGTGTGAACAGGATCTCCTACGAGCAGTACGTC. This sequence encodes CASSVNRISYEQYV.

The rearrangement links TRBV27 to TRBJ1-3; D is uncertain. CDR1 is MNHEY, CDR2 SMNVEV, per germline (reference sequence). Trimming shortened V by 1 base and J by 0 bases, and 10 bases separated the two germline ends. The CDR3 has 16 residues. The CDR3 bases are TGTGCCAGCAGTTTATACTCAGGTAGCTCTGGAAACACCATATATTTT. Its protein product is CASSLYSGSSGNTIYF.

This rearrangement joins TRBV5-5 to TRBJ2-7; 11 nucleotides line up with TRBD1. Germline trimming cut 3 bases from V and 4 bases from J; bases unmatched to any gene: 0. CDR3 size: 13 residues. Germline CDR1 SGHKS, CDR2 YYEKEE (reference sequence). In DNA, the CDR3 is TGTGCCAGCAGCTGGGACAGGGGGTACGAGCAGTACGTC. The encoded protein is CASSWDRGYEQYV.

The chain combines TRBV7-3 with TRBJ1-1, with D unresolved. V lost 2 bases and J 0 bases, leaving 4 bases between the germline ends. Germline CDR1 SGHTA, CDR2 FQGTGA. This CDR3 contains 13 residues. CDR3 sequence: CASSLQVNTEAFF. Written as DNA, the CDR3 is TGTGCCAGCAGCTTACAGGTGAACACTGAAGCTTTCTTT.

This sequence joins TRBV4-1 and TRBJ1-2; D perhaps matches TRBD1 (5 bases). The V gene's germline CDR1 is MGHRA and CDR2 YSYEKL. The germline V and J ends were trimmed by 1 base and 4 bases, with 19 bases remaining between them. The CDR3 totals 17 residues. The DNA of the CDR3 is TGCGCCAGCAGCCAAGTCCCTATGGGGCCGGCGGGCTATGGCTACACCTTC. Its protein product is CASSQVPMGPAGYGYTF.

The CDR3 spells CASSPTGMVEPQHF. CDR3 sequence (DNA): TGTGCCAGCAGCCCGACAGGGATGGTCGAGCCCCAGCATTTT. The rearrangement joins TRBV11-2 to TRBJ1-5; 7 bases fit TRBD1. Germline V gene lookup returns CDR1 SGHAT and CDR2 FQNNGV. There are 14 residues in the CDR3. With 5 bases clipped from V and 8 bases from J, the junction kept 9 bases outside the gene matches. The full variable domain, in which reference TRBV11-2 and TRBJ1-5 provide the parts outside the CDR3, is EAGVAQSPRYKIIEKRQSVAFWCNPISGHATLYWYQQILGQGPKLLIQFQNNGVVDDSQLPKDRFSAERLKGVDSTLKIQPAKLEDSAVYLCASSPTGMVEPQHFGDGTRLSIL.

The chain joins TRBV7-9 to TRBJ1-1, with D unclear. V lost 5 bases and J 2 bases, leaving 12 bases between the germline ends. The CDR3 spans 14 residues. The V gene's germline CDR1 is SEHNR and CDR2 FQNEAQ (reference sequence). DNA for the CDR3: TGTGCCAGCAGCGAACTCGGAGGAAACACTGAAGCTTTCTTT. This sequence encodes CASSELGGNTEAFF. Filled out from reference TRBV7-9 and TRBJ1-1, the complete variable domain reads DTGVSQNPRHKITKRGQNVTFRCDPISEHNRLYWYRQTLGQGPEFLTYFQNEAQLEKSRLLSDRFSAERPKGSFSTLEIQRTEQGDSAMYLCASSELGGNTEAFFGQGTRLTVV.

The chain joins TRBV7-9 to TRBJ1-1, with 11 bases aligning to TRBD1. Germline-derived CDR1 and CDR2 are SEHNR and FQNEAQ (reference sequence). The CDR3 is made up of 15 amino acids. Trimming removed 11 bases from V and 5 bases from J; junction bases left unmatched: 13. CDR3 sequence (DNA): TGTGCCGGACAGGGGGCAGAAGTGGGGAGTACTGAAGCTTTCTTT. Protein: CAGQGAEVGSTEAFF.